What follows describes a single TCR beta chain. Its specificity is unknown. CDR3 length: 15 amino acids. Germline CDR1 and CDR2: SGHTA and FQGNSA. The germline V and J ends were trimmed by 1 base and 2 bases, with 12 bases remaining between them. This record comes from a study of T cell responses to AZD1222 COVID-19 vaccine. Findings and limits, study-wide: Nearly half of spike-specific TCRs reportedly target unmutated variant regions. Seropositive status at baseline applied to only 5 to 7 AZD1222 recipients. Vaccination with two AZD1222 doses was followed by a rise in Spike-specific TCR breadth and depth.

Only in-frame clones appear in the TCRdb table, and some are missing; sequencing was by immunoSEQ multiplex PCR. The table includes tens of thousands of clones, over 75% detected once. The material sequenced was peripheral blood, taken 28 days after the second AZD1222 dose. This clonotype was sampled from an adult who received the AZD1222 COVID-19 vaccine. The rearrangement joins TRBV7-2 to TRBJ2-7; perhaps D is TRBD1 or TRBD2 (5 bases each). The DNA for the CDR3 is TGTGCCAGCAGCTTAGGGCAGGGACGCACCTACGAGCAGTACTTC. This codes for CASSLGQGRTYEQYF.